This T cell receptor (beta chain) was found in a study of beta chain features in type 1 diabetes. Since all of the isolated RNA was reverse transcribed, expressed TCRB transcripts were what got sequenced. Sequencing was performed with immunoSEQ multiplex PCR; in TCRdb, only in-frame clones are kept and a portion is missing. Among 300,000 to 400,000 clones listed, roughly 13% were seen once. Study-level results: There was a moderate but significant shortening of TCRB CDR3s in all four CD4+ subsets of Type 1 diabetes patients. Type 1 diabetes patients showed fewer insertions and more deletions at VDJ junctions. In the patient group, naive, central memory and Treg TCRB repertoires seemed more alike than in the healthy donor group.

CD45RO/CCR7/CD25/CD127/CD95/CD27 sorting isolated CD4+ naive, central memory, regulatory and stem cell-like memory cells. Purities in excess of 95% were seen in all sorted populations. The CDR3 extends over 14 amino acids. The ends lost 0 bases at V and 3 bases at J; junction bases unmatched: 3. Germline CDR1 and CDR2: SGHDT and YYEEEE. A word on this clone: Its matching antigen is unknown.

The sample consisted of naive CD4+ T cells from blood. The rearrangement joins TRBV5-6 to TRBJ2-7; TRBD1 aligns across 7 bases. The receptor comes from a woman younger than 30 with type 1 diabetes. The CDR3 spells CASSLVGQNYEQYV. DNA of the CDR3: TGTGCCAGCAGCTTGGTGGGACAGAACTACGAGCAGTACGTC.